Listed here are 8 T cell receptor beta chains from one sample, sequenced in a study of blood T cell repertoires in COVID-19. The repertoire was sequenced with immunoSEQ multiplex PCR; TCRdb's copy has only in-frame clones and lacks some. Altogether about 300,000 clones are present, 85% to 90% being singletons, with the ten largest covering about 4.1%. The sequenced material came from PBMCs or T cells enriched from blood (not recorded which). These receptors originate from a young man who had recovered from COVID-19.

V is TRBV11-2 and J is TRBJ1-2; TRBD1 aligns across 7 bases. V lost 1 base and J lost 2; bases outside the gene matches: 4. The CDR3 length is 15 residues. The germline V gene has CDR1 SGHAT and CDR2 FQNNGV. CDR3 nucleotide sequence: TGTGCCAGCAGCTTAGTAGCACAGGGGAACTATGGCTACACCTTC. This sequence encodes CASSLVAQGNYGYTF.

The rearrangement joins TRBV5-1 to TRBJ1-2, with D unclear. The V gene's germline CDR1 is SGHRS and CDR2 YFSETQ. The CDR3 extends over 13 amino acids. V was pared by 4 bases and J by 4 bases, with 11 bases between. The CDR3 region is CASSPTTAYGYTF. CDR3 nucleotides: TGCGCCAGCAGCCCTACTACGGCCTATGGCTACACCTTC.

V gene TRBV5-5 combines with J gene TRBJ1-1; 8 bases match TRBD1. The V gene's germline CDR1 is SGHKS and CDR2 YYEKEE (reference sequence). The length of the CDR3 is 15 residues. V dropped 4 bases and J dropped 5; count of bases not matched to a gene: 10. The CDR3 protein is CASSPRTGQGTEAFF. DNA of the CDR3: TGTGCCAGCAGCCCCAGGACAGGGCAGGGGACTGAAGCTTTCTTT. Complete variable domain (other parts from reference TRBV5-5 and TRBJ1-1): DAGVTQSPTHLIKTRGQQVTLRCSPISGHKSVSWYQQVLGQGPQFIFQYYEKEERGRGNFPDRFSARQFPNYSSELNVNALLLGDSALYLCASSPRTGQGTEAFFGQGTRLTVV.

Only a few counts were recorded for this clone. The chain uses TRBV7-2 and TRBJ2-7; 14 nucleotides agree with TRBD2. Germline V gene data show CDR1 as SGHTA and CDR2 as FQGNSA. The CDR3 loop spans 15 amino acids. V dropped 5 bases and J dropped 6; count of bases not matched to a gene: 6. The DNA for the CDR3 is TGTGCCAGCAGCCAAGGACTAGCGGGGGGTGGCGAGCAGTACTTC. As protein: CASSQGLAGGGEQYF. The full variable domain, with the rest looked up from reference TRBV7-2 and TRBJ2-7, is GAGVSQSPSNKVTEKGKDVELRCDPISGHTALYWYRQSLGQGLEFLIYFQGNSAPDKSGLPSDRFSAERTGGSVSTLTIQRTQQEDSAVYLCASSQGLAGGGEQYFGPGTRLTVT.

The chain joins TRBV4-1 to TRBJ2-4, with 12 bases matching TRBD2. The CDR3 runs 17 residues. The ends lost 2 bases at V and 7 bases at J; junction bases unmatched: 9. The V gene's germline CDR1 is MGHRA and CDR2 YSYEKL. The DNA for the CDR3 is TGCGCCAGCAGCCAACCTCTAGCGGGAGGGAGTGTGAACATTCAGTACTTC. Translation: CASSQPLAGGSVNIQYF.

The chain combines TRBV7-9 with TRBJ1-6, with TRBD1 matching 10 bases. The CDR3 is 19 residues long. After removal of 4 bases from V and 0 bases from J, the junction contained 9 bases not matched to a gene. CDR1 is SEHNR, CDR2 FQNEAQ, per germline (reference sequence). CDR3 DNA sequence: TGTGCCAGCAGCTCCGGACAGGGGGTTTCGGCCTCCTATAATTCACCCCTCCACTTT. Translating it yields CASSSGQGVSASYNSPLHF.

This clone was recorded once. The chain combines TRBV24-1 with TRBJ2-2, with 9 positions matching TRBD2. CDR1 and CDR2 from the germline V gene are KGHDR and SFDVKD. With V trimmed by 4 bases and J by 7 bases, 12 bases remained unmatched. The CDR3 is 17 amino acids. CDR3 residues: CATSDPSGGPAGGELFF. For the CDR3, the DNA is TGTGCCACCAGTGACCCCAGCGGGGGGCCGGCGGGCGGGGAGCTGTTTTTT.

The chain joins TRBV10-1 to TRBJ1-5, with D unclear. The CDR3 sequence is 11 residues long. CDR1 is WNHNN and CDR2 is SYGVQD in the germline V gene (reference sequence). V was clipped by 6 bases and J by 6 bases, with 6 bases between them. CDR3 nucleotides: TGCGCCAGCAGCCGGGGTCAGCCCCAGCATTTT. Translating gives CASSRGQPQHF.